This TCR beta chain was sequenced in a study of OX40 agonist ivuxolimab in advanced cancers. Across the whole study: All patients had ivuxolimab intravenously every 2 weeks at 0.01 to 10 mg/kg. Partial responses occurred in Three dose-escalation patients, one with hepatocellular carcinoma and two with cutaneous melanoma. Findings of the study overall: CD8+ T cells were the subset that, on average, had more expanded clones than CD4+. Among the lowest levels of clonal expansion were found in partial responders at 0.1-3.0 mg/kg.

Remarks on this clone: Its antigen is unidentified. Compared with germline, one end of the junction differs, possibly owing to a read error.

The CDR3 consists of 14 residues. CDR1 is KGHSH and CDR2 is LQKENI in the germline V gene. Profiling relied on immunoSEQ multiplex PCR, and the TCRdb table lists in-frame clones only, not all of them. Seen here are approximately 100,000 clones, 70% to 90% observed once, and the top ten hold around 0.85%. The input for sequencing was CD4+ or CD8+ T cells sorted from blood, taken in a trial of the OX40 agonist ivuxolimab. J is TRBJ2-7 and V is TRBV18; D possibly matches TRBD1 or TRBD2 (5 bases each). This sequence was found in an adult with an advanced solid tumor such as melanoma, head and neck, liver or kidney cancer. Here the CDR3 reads CASSPPGTVGEQYF. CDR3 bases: TGTGCCAGCTCTCCACCTGGGACGGTTGGGGAGCAGTACTTC. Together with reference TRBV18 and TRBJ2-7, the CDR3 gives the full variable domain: NAGVMQNPRHLVRRRGQEARLRCSPMKGHSHVYWYRQLPEEGLKFMVYLQKENIIDESGMPKERFSAEFPKEGPSILRIQQVVRGDSAAYFCASSPPGTVGEQYFGPGTRLTVT.